The 10 T cell receptor beta chains in this list originate from one sample, sequenced in a study of CD8 T cells in Susac syndrome. Random hexamers were used to reverse transcribe an amount of about 0.45 to 1 ug RNA. TCRdb fed the immunoSEQ multiplex PCR reads into MiXCR, producing one record per CDR3 protein. The table includes hundreds of thousands of distinct CDR3 sequences, approximately 85% detected once. Specimen: CD8+ T cells from PBMCs. All receptors derive from a human donor with multiple sclerosis.

V usage is TRBV14 and J usage is TRBJ2-7; no reliable D call. V was pared by 2 bases and J by 0 bases, with 5 bases between. The CDR3 contains 13 residues. CDR1 is SGHDN and CDR2 is FVKESK in the germline V gene. This chain's CDR3 is CASSQFPSYEQYF. In DNA, the CDR3 is TGTGCCAGCAGCCAATTTCCCTCCTACGAGCAGTACTTC.

The chain combines TRBV30 with TRBJ1-4; no firm D call. The germline gives CDR1 GTSNPN, CDR2 SVGIG (reference sequence). V was clipped by 5 bases and J by 0 bases, with 19 bases between them. The CDR3 contains 17 residues. The DNA of the CDR3 is TGTGCCTGGTCCGTCGTATGGCAGGATACAACTAATGAAAAACTGTTTTTT. This codes for CAWSVVWQDTTNEKLFF.

This chain uses TRBV5-4 with TRBJ2-7; 7 bases are a match to TRBD1. CDR1 SGHNT and CDR2 YYREEE come from the germline V gene (reference sequence). The CDR3 has 15 residues. V gave up 4 bases and J gave up 2 bases; unmatched junction bases: 9. CDR3 amino acids: CASSHSGQETYEQYF. The CDR3, as DNA: TGTGCCAGCAGCCACTCAGGACAGGAGACCTACGAGCAGTACTTC.

The chain links TRBV7-9 to TRBJ1-4, with TRBD1 matching 10 bases. This CDR3 comprises 15 residues. The trim removed 6 bases at V and 7 bases at J, leaving 8 bases unmatched. From germline, CDR1 is SEHNR and CDR2 FQNEAQ (reference sequence). The CDR3, as DNA: TGTGCCAGCAGAGAACTGGGACAGGGGTCTGAAAAACTGTTTTTT. It translates to CASRELGQGSEKLFF.

The chain has TRBV13 and TRBJ1-6, with D possibly matching TRBD1 (6 bases). The V gene lost 0 bases and the J gene lost 6 bases, with 9 bases spanning the gap. CDR1 is PRHDT, CDR2 FYEKMQ, per germline (reference sequence). The CDR3 contains 15 residues. The chain's CDR3 is CASSLGQGGNSPLHF. CDR3 coding DNA: TGTGCCAGCAGCTTAGGACAGGGTGGTAATTCACCCCTCCACTTT.

The CDR3 region has the DNA TGTGCCAGCAGCGTGATGGGAACCGAAGCTTTCTTT. Residues: CASSVMGTEAFF. The chain is built from TRBV11-2 and TRBJ1-1; D not certain. V was trimmed by 5 bases and J by 8 bases, leaving 12 bases between them. Germline V gene sequence: CDR1 SGHAT, CDR2 FQNNGV. This CDR3 comprises 12 residues. The full variable domain, its missing parts supplied by reference TRBV11-2 and TRBJ1-1, is EAGVAQSPRYKIIEKRQSVAFWCNPISGHATLYWYQQILGQGPKLLIQFQNNGVVDDSQLPKDRFSAERLKGVDSTLKIQPAKLEDSAVYLCASSVMGTEAFFGQGTRLTVV.

In DNA, the CDR3 is TGTGCCAGCAGCTTAGATCCTTTTGGGCGGGGAGTTGAGACCCAGTACTTC. It encodes CASSLDPFGRGVETQYF. This chain links TRBV7-7 with TRBJ2-5; the D gene is possibly TRBD2 (6 bases). Germline V gene lookup returns CDR1 SSHAT and CDR2 FNYEAQ (reference sequence). Trimming shortened V by 1 base and J by 5 bases, and 20 bases separated the two germline ends. There are 17 residues in the CDR3.

This rearrangement joins TRBV4-1 to TRBJ2-7; D gene ambiguous. Looked up from germline, CDR1 is MGHRA and CDR2 is YSYEKL. The CDR3 consists of 12 residues. Trimming took off 0 bases at V and 9 bases at J, with 9 bases between the two ends. CDR3 nucleotides: TGCGCCAGCAGCCAAGAATCTTTCCCGCAGTACTTC. Its translation is CASSQESFPQYF.

The chain combines TRBV4-1 with TRBJ2-5; 8 bases map to TRBD2. V shed 6 bases, J shed 4 bases, and the junction held 7 bases outside the gene matches. The CDR3 is made up of 14 amino acids. Germline assignment: CDR1 MGHRA and CDR2 YSYEKL. The CDR3: CASRVRLASETQYF. For the CDR3, the DNA is TGCGCCAGCAGGGTGAGACTAGCGTCAGAGACCCAGTACTTC.

This CDR3 is CATSRTSPGYEQYF. CDR3 nucleotide sequence: TGTGCCACCAGCAGGACTTCCCCAGGCTACGAGCAGTACTTC. The chain uses TRBV15 and TRBJ2-7; D unclear. This CDR3 spans 14 amino acids. The germline CDR1 and CDR2 sequences are LNHNV and YYDKDF (reference sequence). Deletions cut 3 bases from V and 3 bases from J, with 12 bases between.